Described below is a single TCR beta chain sequence and its context. This entry belongs to a study of shared T cell receptors in the human thymus. The assay was immunoSEQ multiplex PCR, and TCRdb's table has in-frame clones only and misses some. This table has hundreds of thousands of clones, more than 70% appearing once. Germline V CDR1 and CDR2: SGHTA, FQGNSA. Trimming shortened V by 4 bases and J by 3 bases, and 13 bases separated the two germline ends. The CDR3 covers 14 residues. This sample also appeared in a second study, on human thymus T cells. That paper notes: Congenital heart defects were the reason for the corrective surgery that the donors, healthy Finnish infants, were having. From resections taken during corrective heart surgery, the thymus tissue was obtained. There appeared to be biased usage of V and J genes in thymic and blood repertoires. Thymic repertoires from unrelated individuals overlapped highly, related research reported.

The J gene is TRBJ2-7, the V gene TRBV7-2, with D maybe TRBD2 (6 bases). The sample taken for sequencing was thymocytes. The receptor comes from a boy in the first two years of life with a congenital heart defect. The CDR3 reads CASSSGWGDYEQYF. As DNA, the CDR3 is TGTGCCAGCAGCTCTGGTTGGGGGGACTACGAGCAGTACTTC.